Following are 26 T cell receptor beta chains from one sample sequenced in a study of molecular identifiers for immune sequencing clone quantification. TCRdb analysed the PCR reads with MiXCR anew, one entry per CDR3 protein. Altogether about 640,000 distinct CDR3 sequences are present, about 20% being singletons, with the ten largest covering around 0.9%. The sample consisted of naive CD8+ T cells from blood, with Jurkat cell RNA spiked in. Subset described: FACS-sorted CD8+CD4-CCR7+CD45RA+ naive T cells. Every receptor here comes from a human donor in good health. Some libraries in this study had Jurkat cell RNA spiked in.

The table lists this clonotype with many counts. The chain links TRBV7-2 to TRBJ2-3; no firm D call. The CDR3 is made up of 16 amino acids. The V gene's germline CDR1 is SGHTA and CDR2 FQGNSA. The V end was cut by 5 bases, the J end by 3 bases, with 18 bases between. CDR3 region: CASSPSALMVTDTQYF. The CDR3 bases are TGTGCCAGCAGCCCTAGTGCGCTGATGGTGACAGATACGCAGTATTTT.

Regarding this clonotype: A much larger clone lies a single base off, so this may be a read error. CDR3 sequence: CASSSRTTNYGYTF. The CDR3 bases are TGTGCCAGCAGTTCTCGAACAACTAACTATGGCTACACCTTC. The chain carries TRBV12-3 or TRBV12-4 and TRBJ1-2, with D uncertain. Trimming left V 4 bases short and J 0 bases short, with 9 bases between. The CDR3 runs to 14 residues.

This clonotype was seen repeatedly, ten times or more. Being one base from a much bigger clone, this may be a read error. The J gene is TRBJ2-7, the V gene TRBV6-5; D is undetermined. The V and J ends lost 6 bases and 3 bases respectively, with 9 bases between them. The CDR3 is 12 residues long. Germline CDR1 MNHEY, CDR2 SVGAGI. CDR3 region: CASSSSFYEQYF. The CDR3 DNA reads as TGTGCCAGCAGCTCGAGCTTCTACGAGCAGTACTTC.

As to this clonotype: A much larger clone differs by one base, so this may be a read error. The conserved final phenylalanine or tryptophan is absent from the CDR3, which likely points to a read error. In nucleotides, the CDR3 is TGTGCCAGCAGCTTTACCCGGGACTCCGAGCAGTACCTC. Amino acids: CASSFTRDSEQYL. The chain recombines TRBV4-2 with TRBJ2-7; a possible D gene is TRBD2 (6 bases). CDR1 LGHNA and CDR2 YNFKEQ come from the germline V gene. The CDR3 extends over 13 amino acids. V lost 5 bases and J lost 6, with 14 bases in between.

This clonotype was picked up many times. The chain has TRBV4-3 and TRBJ2-7; the D is unclear. The CDR3 loop spans 15 amino acids. V was trimmed by 0 bases and J by 4 bases, leaving 13 bases between them. Germline loops: CDR1 LGHNA, CDR2 YSLEER. CDR3 nucleotide sequence: TGCGCCAGCAGCCAAGATCTTCCGGTAGGTTACGAGCAGTACTTC. Translation gives CASSQDLPVGYEQYF.

Turning to this clonotype: A much larger clone differs by one base, so this may be a read error. The CDR3 DNA is TGTGCCAGCAGCGGATTGGACAGAAACACTGAAGCTTTCTTT. Its translation is CASSGLDRNTEAFF. V and J are TRBV9 and TRBJ1-1; maybe TRBD1 (6 bases). Trimming left V 3 bases short and J 2 bases short, with 11 bases between. In germline, CDR1 is SGDLS, CDR2 YYNGEE. This CDR3 has 14 amino acids.

This clonotype was observed a single time. This may be a read error: a much more frequent sequence differs by one nucleotide. The chain couples TRBV7-2 to TRBJ2-7, with no clear D. Looked up from germline, CDR1 is SGHTA and CDR2 is FQGNSA. This CDR3 has 17 amino acids. CDR3 sequence: CASSLGLQGWVSYGQYF. The CDR3 coding sequence is TGTGCCAGCAGCTTAGGCCTCCAAGGGTGGGTCTCCTACGGGCAGTACTTC.

This clonotype was seen at least ten times. This rearrangement joins TRBV6-1 to TRBJ2-7; D unclear. V was clipped by 4 bases and J by 2 bases, with 3 bases between them. This CDR3 has 11 residues. Germline assignment: CDR1 MNHNS and CDR2 SASEGT. CDR3 nucleotides: TGTGCCAGCAGTGGGGCCTACGAGCAGTACTTC. It encodes CASSGAYEQYF.

The sample holds many counts of this clonotype. The rearrangement uses TRBV28 and TRBJ1-6; D remains unclear. The germline V and J ends were trimmed by 6 bases and 8 bases, with 20 bases remaining between them. Germline lookup yields CDR1 MDHEN and CDR2 SYDVKM. The CDR3 consists of 16 residues. DNA for the CDR3: TGTGCCAGCAGACCGGGTCGCACTCGCCACGATTCACCCCTCCACTTT. This codes for CASRPGRTRHDSPLHF.

The table lists this clonotype with many counts. The junction departs from the called germline gene at one end, perhaps through a read error. The chain is built from TRBV12-3 or TRBV12-4 and TRBJ1-1, with 10 bases matching TRBD1. The CDR3 sequence is 13 residues long. CDR3 amino acids: CASTRQGANPEAF. CDR3 bases: TGTGCCAGCACCCGACAGGGGGCGAACCCCGAAGCTTTT.

In its sample, this clonotype was seen many times. The chain uses TRBV7-9 and TRBJ1-1; 9 nucleotides agree with TRBD1. CDR1 and CDR2 (germline): SEHNR, FQNEAQ (reference sequence). The CDR3 contains 16 residues. With 1 base clipped from V and 3 bases from J, the junction kept 6 bases outside the gene matches. CDR3 nucleotide sequence: TGTGCCAGCAGCTTAGGGACAGGGGTCCGGGACACTGAAGCTTTCTTT. Translated, it gives CASSLGTGVRDTEAFF.

The chain carries TRBV5-1 and TRBJ2-2; D perhaps matches TRBD2 (5 bases). Germline V gene data show CDR1 as SGHRS and CDR2 as YFSETQ. V was shortened by 4 bases and J by 6 bases, with 10 bases between the two germline ends. The CDR3 is 13 residues long. CDR3 nucleotides: TGCGCCAGCAGCGAACGGGGATCCGGGGAGCTGTTTTTT. It encodes CASSERGSGELFF.

In its sample, this clonotype was seen many times. The chain recombines TRBV4-3 with TRBJ2-7, with a possible D match to TRBD1 (6 bases). The CDR3 spans 15 residues. V lost 2 bases and J lost 2, with 13 bases in between. CDR1 and CDR2 from the germline V gene are LGHNA and YSLEER. The CDR3 sequence: CASSQNRDTAYEQYF. CDR3 coding DNA: TGCGCCAGCAGCCAAAACCGGGACACTGCCTACGAGCAGTACTTC.

This clonotype occurred a few times. Lacking the conserved final phenylalanine or tryptophan, this CDR3 likely reflects a read error. The limits of the CDR3 on the DNA are not certain, so only TCRdb's listed CDR3 is given. The CDR3 sequence: CASGPGTGWD. The chain joins TRBV9 to TRBJ1-1; TRBD1 is the table's D call and was not checked against the DNA. Germline CDR1 is SGDLS and CDR2 is YYNGEE. The CDR3 has 10 residues if both end residues are counted.

The sample holds many counts of this clonotype. The V and J genes are TRBV21-1 and TRBJ2-6; the table's D call, TRBD1, has no DNA check behind it. TRBV21-1 is a recognized pseudogene. The CDR3 runs to 17 residues. The CDR3: CASSKGQEISGANVLTF. The CDR3 region has the DNA TGTGCCAGCAGTAAGGGACAGGAGATCTCTGGGGCCAACGTCCTGACTTTC.

This clonotype occurred many times. This chain links TRBV6-5 with TRBJ1-3; D remains unclear. The CDR3 contains 16 residues. Trimming removed 2 bases from V and 0 bases from J, with 11 bases in between. From germline, CDR1 is MNHEY and CDR2 SVGAGI. The chain's CDR3 is CASSYISPPSGNTIYF. The DNA for the CDR3 is TGTGCCAGCAGTTACATCAGTCCTCCCTCTGGAAACACCATATATTTT.

About this clonotype itself: This may be a read error: a much more frequent sequence differs by one nucleotide. The DNA for the CDR3 is TGCGCCAGCAGCCAAGAGAGAGCGGGTTTAACCTACGAGCAGTACTTC. Protein: CASSQERAGLTYEQYF. V usage is TRBV4-1 and J usage is TRBJ2-7; tentatively, D is TRBD2 (6 bases). CDR1 and CDR2 from the germline V gene are MGHRA and YSYEKL. V was pared by 0 bases and J by 2 bases, with 14 bases between. The CDR3 contains 16 residues.

As to this clonotype: This may arise from a read error, as a much more abundant clone is one base away. The chain carries TRBV7-2 and TRBJ1-1; a weak D match, TRBD1 (5 bases). The CDR3 contains 15 residues. Trimming took off 3 bases at V and 0 bases at J, with 11 bases between the two ends. The germline gives CDR1 SGHTA, CDR2 FQGNSA. Written as DNA, the CDR3 is TGTGCCAGCAGCTTTCGGGGGACCGTGAACACTGAAGCTTTCTTT. Translation gives CASSFRGTVNTEAFF.

Comments on this clonotype: The junction shows a germline mismatch at one end, possibly a read error. The chain recombines TRBV7-9 with TRBJ2-7, with no clear D. The CDR3 contains 14 residues. Germline assignment: CDR1 SEHNR and CDR2 FQNEAQ (reference sequence). The CDR3 region is CAGSFIMGSYEQYF. CDR3 nucleotide sequence: TGTGCCGGCAGCTTTATCATGGGGTCCTACGAGCAGTACTTC.

In this sample, this clonotype turned up many times. The gene calls are TRBV5-1 and TRBJ2-1; 9 nucleotides match TRBD2. The trim removed 3 bases at V and 7 bases at J, leaving 11 bases unmatched. There are 16 residues in the CDR3. Germline CDR1 reads SGHRS; CDR2 reads YFSETQ. The CDR3 DNA is TGCGCCAGCAGCTGGCCCCCAGCGGGGGGTCGGAATGAGCAGTTCTTC. It yields the protein CASSWPPAGGRNEQFF.

This clonotype was detected many times. This rearrangement joins TRBV20-1 to TRBJ2-7, with no clear D. Trimming took off 1 base at V and 0 bases at J, with 10 bases between the two ends. Germline V lookup: CDR1 DFQATT, CDR2 SNEGSKA (reference sequence). The CDR3 extends over 14 amino acids. The CDR3, as DNA: TGCAGTGCTAGAGGTCCTGAAAACTCCTACGAGCAGTACTTC. Amino acids: CSARGPENSYEQYF.

This clonotype occurred many times. The genes are TRBV4-3 and TRBJ2-7; 7 bases agree with TRBD1. V trimming: 0 bases; J trimming: 6 bases; junction bases outside the gene matches: 8. CDR1 is LGHNA, CDR2 YSLEER, per germline. This CDR3 is 15 amino acids long. CDR3 residues: CASSQEGDRASEQYF. The CDR3 bases are TGCGCCAGCAGCCAAGAGGGAGACAGGGCATCCGAGCAGTACTTC.

Turning to this clonotype: No conserved phenylalanine or tryptophan is present at the end of the CDR3, so a read error is the likely explanation. This chain links TRBV20-1 with TRBJ1-1; TRBD1 matches 8 bases. The length of the CDR3 is 14 residues. The trim removed 8 bases at V and 2 bases at J, leaving 10 bases unmatched. Per the germline V gene, CDR1 is DFQATT and CDR2 is SNEGSKA (reference sequence). The DNA for the CDR3 is TGCAGTCTACACAGACAGGGGACCAACACTGAAGCTTTCTCT. It codes for CSLHRQGTNTEAFS.

This clonotype was seen ten or more times. V gene TRBV13 combines with J gene TRBJ1-4; 10 bases align to TRBD1. The germline V gene has CDR1 PRHDT and CDR2 FYEKMQ (reference sequence). Trimming took 4 bases from V and 7 from J; bases not matched to a gene: 6. The CDR3 loop spans 15 amino acids. The CDR3 nucleotides are TGTGCCAGCAGCTCCCCGGGACAGGGGCGTGAAAAACTGTTTTTT. This sequence encodes CASSSPGQGREKLFF. Full variable domain (remainder filled in from reference TRBV13 and TRBJ1-4): AAGVIQSPRHLIKEKRETATLKCYPIPRHDTVYWYQQGPGQDPQFLISFYEKMQSDKGSIPDRFSAQQFSDYHSELNMSSLELGDSALYFCASSSPGQGREKLFFGSGTQLSVL.

Many counts were recorded for this clonotype. The V and J genes are TRBV20-1 and TRBJ2-3, with D possibly matching TRBD2 (5 bases). The CDR3 is 13 amino acids. The germline V gene has CDR1 DFQATT and CDR2 SNEGSKA (reference sequence). The V gene lost 6 bases and the J gene lost 0 bases, with 10 bases spanning the gap. The CDR3 DNA follows: TGCAGTGCCGCGGGCCACAGCACAGATACGCAGTATTTT. It specifies CSAAGHSTDTQYF.

As for this clonotype: Being one base from a much bigger clone, this may be a read error. The rearrangement links TRBV7-9 to TRBJ2-4; 7 bases fit TRBD1. The CDR3 runs to 13 residues. Germline V gene sequence: CDR1 SEHNR, CDR2 FQNEAQ (reference sequence). V lost 1 base and J lost 11; bases outside the gene matches: 5. The CDR3 spells CASSLVQGDVQYF. The CDR3 DNA is TGTGCCAGCAGCTTAGTTCAGGGGGACGTTCAGTACTTC.